Below are 20 T cell receptor beta chains sequenced from a single sample in a study of cytomegalovirus exposure and HLA in healthy donors (dated by TCRdb to about 2017). Preparation of the library involved the immunoSEQ multiplex PCR assay. TCRdb holds this immuneACCESS table with in-frame rearrangements only. Some clones are missing; in checked studies, unresolved V genes explain under half, and the rest has no known cause. Here the sample has around 60,000 clones; around 90% occur a single time. Roughly 3% of the sample rests with the top ten. Material: PBMCs. The source of these receptors is a man aged 18 to 29 in good health and CMV-seronegative.

The gene calls are TRBV18 and TRBJ2-7, with D maybe TRBD2 (6 bases). CDR1 is KGHSH and CDR2 is LQKENI in the germline V gene. Trimming shortened V by 3 bases and J by 3 bases, and 15 bases separated the two germline ends. CDR3 size: 15 residues. The CDR3 protein is CASSPGRAGFYEQYF. DNA of the CDR3: TGTGCCAGCTCACCCGGACGGGCGGGATTCTACGAGCAGTACTTC. Full variable domain (missing parts from reference TRBV18 and TRBJ2-7): NAGVMQNPRHLVRRRGQEARLRCSPMKGHSHVYWYRQLPEEGLKFMVYLQKENIIDESGMPKERFSAEFPKEGPSILRIQQVVRGDSAAYFCASSPGRAGFYEQYFGPGTRLTVT.

This chain joins TRBV5-6 and TRBJ1-5; unclear D gene. V was trimmed by 0 bases and J by 7 bases, leaving 5 bases between them. This CDR3 spans 12 amino acids. The germline V gene has CDR1 SGHDT and CDR2 YYEEEE. CDR3 in DNA: TGTGCCAGCAGCTTGGGGAGCCAGCCCCAGCATTTT. Its protein product is CASSLGSQPQHF.

This sequence joins TRBV14 and TRBJ2-1, with 12 nucleotides matching TRBD2. CDR1 is SGHDN, CDR2 FVKESK, per germline. The V and J ends lost 4 bases and 6 bases, in that order; junction bases with no gene match: 7. The CDR3 is made up of 16 amino acids. The CDR3 region has the DNA TGTGCCAGCAGCCGGAGGCTAGCGGGAGGGCCCAATGAGCAGTTCTTC. Amino acids: CASSRRLAGGPNEQFF.

The chain recombines TRBV29-1 with TRBJ2-3; a weak D match, TRBD2 (7 bases). The V and J ends lost 6 bases and 2 bases respectively, with 18 bases between them. CDR1 SQVTM and CDR2 ANQGSEA come from the germline V gene. This CDR3 is 15 amino acids long. CDR3 sequence (DNA): TGCAGCGTGCCATGGGGGGGGCAGCACACAGATACGCAGTATTTT. It encodes CSVPWGGQHTDTQYF.

The rearrangement links TRBV7-9 to TRBJ2-1; 8 bases line up with TRBD2. Germline CDR1 SEHNR, CDR2 FQNEAQ (reference sequence). V lost 6 bases, J lost 0 bases, and 4 bases stayed unmatched. CDR3 length equals 15 residues. CDR3 residues: CASRLSGSSYNEQFF. The DNA of the CDR3 is TGTGCCAGCAGACTCAGCGGGAGCTCCTACAATGAGCAGTTCTTC.

This chain links TRBV5-6 with TRBJ2-7; 10 positions agree with TRBD2. Germline loops: CDR1 SGHDT, CDR2 YYEEEE. V gave up 1 base and J gave up 7 bases; unmatched junction bases: 11. The CDR3 length is 16 residues. The CDR3 nucleotides read TGTGCCAGCAGCTTGAACTTACTAGCGGGGCAAGGGGAGCAGTACTTC. It translates to CASSLNLLAGQGEQYF. Complete variable domain (other parts from reference TRBV5-6 and TRBJ2-7): DAGVTQSPTHLIKTRGQQVTLRCSPKSGHDTVSWYQQALGQGPQFIFQYYEEEERQRGNFPDRFSGHQFPNYSSELNVNALLLGDSALYLCASSLNLLAGQGEQYFGPGTRLTVT.

The V and J genes are TRBV6-1 and TRBJ2-3, with 8 bases identical to TRBD1. The V and J ends lost 1 base and 4 bases, in that order; junction bases with no gene match: 1. CDR1 is MNHNS and CDR2 is SASEGT in the germline V gene. The CDR3 is 14 residues long. DNA of the CDR3: TGTGCCAGCAGTGAAGGGACAGGGCCAGATACGCAGTATTTT. It encodes CASSEGTGPDTQYF.

The chain recombines TRBV5-1 with TRBJ2-1; 7 bases are shared with TRBD2. The CDR3 sequence is 16 residues long. Trimming removed 3 bases from V and 3 bases from J; junction bases left unmatched: 9. Germline lookup yields CDR1 SGHRS and CDR2 YFSETQ. CDR3: CASSSSGSFSYNEQFF. The CDR3 DNA follows: TGCGCCAGCAGCTCTAGCGGATCCTTCAGCTACAATGAGCAGTTCTTC.

V and J are TRBV28 and TRBJ2-7; 12 bases line up with TRBD1. This CDR3 is 15 amino acids long. V gave up 7 bases and J gave up 2 bases; unmatched junction bases: 6. Looked up from germline, CDR1 is MDHEN and CDR2 is SYDVKM. In nucleotides, the CDR3 is TGTGCCAGCAATTTCCGGGACAGGGGGCCCTACGAGCAGTACTTC. Protein product: CASNFRDRGPYEQYF.

The chain carries TRBV5-5 and TRBJ1-1; 7 bases line up with TRBD1. CDR1 is SGHKS and CDR2 is YYEKEE in the germline V gene (reference sequence). Trimming removed 0 bases from V and 4 bases from J; junction bases left unmatched: 6. This CDR3 is built from 15 residues. CDR3 sequence reads: CASSLDRGRGTEAFF. The CDR3 DNA is TGTGCCAGCAGCTTGGATAGGGGGCGCGGCACTGAAGCTTTCTTT.

This chain links TRBV28 with TRBJ2-7, with 12 bases aligning to TRBD2. Germline V gene sequence: CDR1 MDHEN, CDR2 SYDVKM. This CDR3 comprises 15 residues. V lost 7 bases and J lost 6; bases outside the gene matches: 10. Here the CDR3 reads CASTIAGTSGFEQYF. The DNA for the CDR3 is TGTGCCAGCACTATAGCCGGGACTAGCGGGTTCGAGCAGTACTTC.

V usage is TRBV9 and J usage is TRBJ2-3; 7 bases are shared with TRBD1. The V and J ends lost 6 bases and 2 bases, in that order; junction bases with no gene match: 12. CDR3 size: 16 residues. The V gene's germline CDR1 is SGDLS and CDR2 YYNGEE. The CDR3 reads CASTRTGQVNTDTQYF. CDR3 nucleotide sequence: TGTGCCAGCACCAGGACAGGCCAAGTTAACACAGATACGCAGTATTTT.

This clone came up many times. The gene calls are TRBV30 and TRBJ1-5; the D is unclear. The V gene lost 4 bases and the J gene lost 4 bases, with 11 bases spanning the gap. The germline CDR1 and CDR2 sequences are GTSNPN and SVGIG (reference sequence). This CDR3 spans 13 amino acids. CDR3 loop: CAWNNQRNQPQHF. The CDR3 bases are TGTGCCTGGAACAATCAGCGTAATCAGCCCCAGCATTTT.

The chain combines TRBV30 with TRBJ2-3; 8 nucleotides line up with TRBD2. Germline V lookup: CDR1 GTSNPN, CDR2 SVGIG (reference sequence). There are 15 residues in the CDR3. The V segment lost 2 bases and the J segment 2 bases; nucleotides outside the gene matches: 6. CDR3 amino acids: CAWSRGLALTDTQYF. The CDR3, as DNA: TGTGCCTGGAGTCGAGGACTAGCCCTCACAGATACGCAGTATTTT.

This clone was seen more than once but under ten times. The genes are TRBV7-2 and TRBJ2-3; D gene ambiguous. Trimming pared 2 bases from V and 1 base from J, leaving 13 bases between. Per germline, CDR1 SGHTA and CDR2 FQGNSA. The CDR3 is 16 residues long. The CDR3 bases are TGTGCCAGCAGCTTACAGTCAGGTTCGCGCACAGATACGCAGTATTTT. This codes for CASSLQSGSRTDTQYF.

The gene calls are TRBV18 and TRBJ2-7; possibly TRBD2 for D (6 bases). Germline-derived CDR1 and CDR2 are KGHSH and LQKENI. Trimming shortened V by 2 bases and J by 2 bases, and 16 bases separated the two germline ends. The CDR3 is 16 amino acids. The CDR3, as DNA: TGTGCCAGCTCACCAACGGCGGGACGGGGGACCTACGAGCAGTACTTC. Protein sequence: CASSPTAGRGTYEQYF.

The genes are TRBV6-5 and TRBJ2-2; D is unclear. This CDR3 region has 14 residues. The germline V gene encodes CDR1 MNHEY and CDR2 SVGAGI. With 7 bases removed from V and 2 bases from J, the gap between germline ends came to 11 bases. CDR3 sequence reads: CASTPNSNTGELFF. CDR3 bases: TGTGCCAGCACCCCAAACAGCAACACCGGGGAGCTGTTTTTT.

The J gene is TRBJ2-7, the V gene TRBV6-1, with D possibly TRBD1 on 6 matching bases. The germline V gene encodes CDR1 MNHNS and CDR2 SASEGT. Trimming took off 0 bases at V and 3 bases at J, with 15 bases between the two ends. CDR3 length equals 16 residues. CDR3 nucleotide sequence: TGTGCCAGCAGTGAAGCAGTCCCAGGGGTCGGCTACGAGCAGTACTTC. This gives the protein CASSEAVPGVGYEQYF.

The count of this clone is one. This chain uses TRBV27 with TRBJ2-2, with 10 bases fitting TRBD2. J was trimmed by 4 bases and V by 3 bases; bases with no gene match: 17. Germline loops: CDR1 MNHEY, CDR2 SMNVEV (reference sequence). The CDR3 has 20 residues. CDR3 coding DNA: TGTGCCAGCAGTTTCCTCGCGGCGGTACTAGCGGGATCAGGCACCGGGGAGCTGTTTTTT. Translated: CASSFLAAVLAGSGTGELFF.

The CDR3 DNA sequence: TGCAGCGTTGTTCCAGCGGCAACTAGCACAGATACGCAGTATTTT. It yields the protein CSVVPAATSTDTQYF. The chain carries TRBV29-1 and TRBJ2-3, with D possibly being TRBD2 (5 bases). V was clipped by 4 bases and J by 0 bases, with 14 bases between them. The CDR3 has 15 amino acids. Germline V gene data show CDR1 as SQVTM and CDR2 as ANQGSEA.